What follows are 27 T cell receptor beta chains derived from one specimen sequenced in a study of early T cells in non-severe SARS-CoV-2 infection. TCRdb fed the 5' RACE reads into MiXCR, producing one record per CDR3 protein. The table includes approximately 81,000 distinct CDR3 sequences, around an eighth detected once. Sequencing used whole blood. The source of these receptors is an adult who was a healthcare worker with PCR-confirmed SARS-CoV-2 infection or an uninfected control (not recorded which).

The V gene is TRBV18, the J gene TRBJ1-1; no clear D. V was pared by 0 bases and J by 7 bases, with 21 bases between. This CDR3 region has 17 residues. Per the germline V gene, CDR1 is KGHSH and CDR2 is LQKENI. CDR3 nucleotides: TGTGCCAGCTCACCACCCCCTTTTCTTGGGATGCGGGGTGAAGCTTTCTTT. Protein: CASSPPPFLGMRGEAFF.

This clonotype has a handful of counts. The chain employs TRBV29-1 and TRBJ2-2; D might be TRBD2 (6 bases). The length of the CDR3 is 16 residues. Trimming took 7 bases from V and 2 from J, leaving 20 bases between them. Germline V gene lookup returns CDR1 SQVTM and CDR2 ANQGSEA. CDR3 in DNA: TGCAGCGGGTCAGAATTGGGAGGACCTAACACCGGGGAGCTGTTTTTT. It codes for CSGSELGGPNTGELFF.

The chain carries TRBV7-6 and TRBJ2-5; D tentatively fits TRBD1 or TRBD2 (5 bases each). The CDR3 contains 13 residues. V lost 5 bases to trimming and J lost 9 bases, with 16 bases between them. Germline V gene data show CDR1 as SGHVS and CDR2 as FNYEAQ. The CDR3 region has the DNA TGTGCCAGCAGCCGGGACCGCGGAAGCGCCCAGTACTTC. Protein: CASSRDRGSAQYF.

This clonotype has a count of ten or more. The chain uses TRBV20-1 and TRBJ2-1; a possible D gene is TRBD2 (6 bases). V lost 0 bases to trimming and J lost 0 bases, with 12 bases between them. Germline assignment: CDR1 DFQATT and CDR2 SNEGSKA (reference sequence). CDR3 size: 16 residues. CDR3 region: CSAREPSESSYNEQFF. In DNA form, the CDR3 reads TGCAGTGCTAGAGAACCTAGCGAGAGCTCCTACAATGAGCAGTTCTTC.

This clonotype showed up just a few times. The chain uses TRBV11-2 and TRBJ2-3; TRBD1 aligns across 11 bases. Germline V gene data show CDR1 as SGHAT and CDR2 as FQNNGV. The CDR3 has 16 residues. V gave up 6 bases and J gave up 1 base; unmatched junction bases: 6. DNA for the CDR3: TGTGCCAGCAGTCAGGACAGGGGGCAGCGCACAGATACGCAGTATTTT. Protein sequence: CASSQDRGQRTDTQYF.

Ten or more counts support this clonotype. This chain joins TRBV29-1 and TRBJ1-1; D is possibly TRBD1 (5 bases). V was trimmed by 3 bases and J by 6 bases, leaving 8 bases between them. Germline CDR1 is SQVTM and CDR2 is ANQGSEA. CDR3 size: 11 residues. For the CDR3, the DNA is TGCAGCGTTGACCGGGACCCTGAAGCTTTCTTT. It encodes CSVDRDPEAFF.

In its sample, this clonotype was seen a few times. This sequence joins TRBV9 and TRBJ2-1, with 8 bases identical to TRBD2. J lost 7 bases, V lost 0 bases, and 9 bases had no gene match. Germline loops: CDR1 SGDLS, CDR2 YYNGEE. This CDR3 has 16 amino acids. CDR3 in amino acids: CASSVAGGPSGNEQFF. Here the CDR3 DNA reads TGTGCCAGCAGCGTAGCGGGGGGGCCTTCGGGGAATGAGCAGTTCTTC.

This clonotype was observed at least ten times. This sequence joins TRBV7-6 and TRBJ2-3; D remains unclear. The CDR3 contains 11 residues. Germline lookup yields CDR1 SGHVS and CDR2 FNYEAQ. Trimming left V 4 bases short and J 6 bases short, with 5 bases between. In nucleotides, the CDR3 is TGTGCCAGCAGCTCCCATGATACGCAGTATTTT. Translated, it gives CASSSHDTQYF.

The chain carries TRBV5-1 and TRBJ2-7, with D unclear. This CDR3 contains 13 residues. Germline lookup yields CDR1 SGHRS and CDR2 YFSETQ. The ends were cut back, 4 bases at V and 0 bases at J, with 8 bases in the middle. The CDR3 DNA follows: TGCGCCAGCAGCCTCGACACCTCCTACGAGCAGTACTTC. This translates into CASSLDTSYEQYF.

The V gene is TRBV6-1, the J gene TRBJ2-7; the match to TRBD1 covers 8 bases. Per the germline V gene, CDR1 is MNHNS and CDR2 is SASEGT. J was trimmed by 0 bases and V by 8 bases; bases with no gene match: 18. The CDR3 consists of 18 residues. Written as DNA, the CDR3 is TGTGCCAGCGTAGCACATGGACAGGGCTCATCCCTCTCCTACGAGCAGTACTTC. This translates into CASVAHGQGSSLSYEQYF.

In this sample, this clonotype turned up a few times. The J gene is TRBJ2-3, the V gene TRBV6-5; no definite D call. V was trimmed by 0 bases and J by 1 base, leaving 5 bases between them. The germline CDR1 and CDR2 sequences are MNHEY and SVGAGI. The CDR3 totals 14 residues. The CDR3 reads CASSYSSRTDTQYF. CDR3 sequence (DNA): TGTGCCAGCAGTTACTCCTCCCGCACAGATACGCAGTATTTT.

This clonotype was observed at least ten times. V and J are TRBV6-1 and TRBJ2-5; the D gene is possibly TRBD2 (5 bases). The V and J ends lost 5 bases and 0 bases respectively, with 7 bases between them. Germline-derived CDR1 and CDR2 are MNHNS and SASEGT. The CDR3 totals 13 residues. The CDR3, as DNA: TGTGCCAGCAGTAGGGAGTACCAAGAGACCCAGTACTTC. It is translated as CASSREYQETQYF.

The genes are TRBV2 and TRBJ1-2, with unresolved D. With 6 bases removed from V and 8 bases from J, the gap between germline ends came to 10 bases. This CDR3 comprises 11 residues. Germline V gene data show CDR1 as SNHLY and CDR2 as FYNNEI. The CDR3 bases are TGTGCCAGCAGCCCAAGTAGGGGCTACACCTTC. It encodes CASSPSRGYTF.

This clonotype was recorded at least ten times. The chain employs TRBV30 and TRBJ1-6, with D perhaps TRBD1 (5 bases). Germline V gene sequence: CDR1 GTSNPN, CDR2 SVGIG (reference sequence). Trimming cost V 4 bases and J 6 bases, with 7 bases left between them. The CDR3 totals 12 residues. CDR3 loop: CAWTRVNSPLHF. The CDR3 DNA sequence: TGTGCCTGGACCAGGGTTAATTCACCCCTCCACTTT.

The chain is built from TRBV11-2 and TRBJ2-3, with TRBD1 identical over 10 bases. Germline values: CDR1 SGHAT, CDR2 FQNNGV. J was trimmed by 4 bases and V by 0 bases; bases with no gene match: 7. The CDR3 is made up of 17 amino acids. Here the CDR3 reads CASSLDGTGENSDTQYF. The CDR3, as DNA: TGTGCCAGCAGCTTAGATGGGACAGGGGAAAACTCAGATACGCAGTATTTT.

The CDR3 DNA sequence: TGTGCCAGCAGCCCCGGGACAAACGAGCAGTACTTC. It codes for CASSPGTNEQYF. The J gene is TRBJ2-7, the V gene TRBV11-1; a possible D gene is TRBD1 (6 bases). This CDR3 has 12 amino acids. Germline V gene data show CDR1 as SGHAT and CDR2 as FQDESV (reference sequence). Deletions cut 5 bases from V and 5 bases from J, with 10 bases between. The full variable domain, in which reference TRBV11-1 and TRBJ2-7 provide the parts outside the CDR3, is EAEVAQSPRYKITEKSQAVAFWCDPISGHATLYWYRQILGQGPELLVQFQDESVVDDSQLPKDRFSAERLKGVDSTLKIQPAELGDSAMYLCASSPGTNEQYFGPGTRLTVT.

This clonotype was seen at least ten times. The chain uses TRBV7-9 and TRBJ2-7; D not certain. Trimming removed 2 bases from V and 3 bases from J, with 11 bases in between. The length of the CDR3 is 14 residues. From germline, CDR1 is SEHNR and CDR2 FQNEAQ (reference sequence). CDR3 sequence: CASSLIEVDYEQYF. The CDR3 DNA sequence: TGTGCCAGCAGCTTAATAGAGGTAGACTACGAGCAGTACTTC.

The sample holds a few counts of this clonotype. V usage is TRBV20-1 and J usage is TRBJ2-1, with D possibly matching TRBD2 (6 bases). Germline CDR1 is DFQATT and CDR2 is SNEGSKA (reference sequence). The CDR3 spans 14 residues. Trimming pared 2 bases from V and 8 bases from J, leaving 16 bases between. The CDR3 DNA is TGCAGTGCTAGACCGAGACTAGTAAGCGATGAGCAGTTCTTC. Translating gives CSARPRLVSDEQFF.

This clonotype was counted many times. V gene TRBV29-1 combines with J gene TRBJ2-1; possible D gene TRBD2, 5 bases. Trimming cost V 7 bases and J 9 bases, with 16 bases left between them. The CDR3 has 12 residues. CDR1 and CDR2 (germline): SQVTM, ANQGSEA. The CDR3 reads CSAAQGSGEQFF. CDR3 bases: TGCAGCGCTGCTCAAGGGAGTGGTGAGCAGTTCTTC.

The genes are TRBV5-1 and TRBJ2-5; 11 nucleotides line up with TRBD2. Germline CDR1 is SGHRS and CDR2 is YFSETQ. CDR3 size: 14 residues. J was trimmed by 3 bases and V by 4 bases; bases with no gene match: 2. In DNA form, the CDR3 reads TGCGCCAGCAGCAAGGGACTAGCGGAAGAGACCCAGTACTTC. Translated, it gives CASSKGLAEETQYF. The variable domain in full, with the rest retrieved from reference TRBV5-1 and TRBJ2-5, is KAGVTQTPRYLIKTRGQQVTLSCSPISGHRSVSWYQQTPGQGLQFLFEYFSETQRNKGNFPGRFSGRQFSNSRSEMNVSTLELGDSALYLCASSKGLAEETQYFGPGTRLLVL.

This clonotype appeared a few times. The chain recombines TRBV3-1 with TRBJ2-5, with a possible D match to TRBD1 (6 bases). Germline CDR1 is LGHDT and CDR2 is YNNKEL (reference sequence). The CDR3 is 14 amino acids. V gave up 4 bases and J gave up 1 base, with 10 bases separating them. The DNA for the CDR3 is TGTGCCAGCAGCCCCGCGGACAGCCAAGAGACCCAGTACTTC. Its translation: CASSPADSQETQYF.

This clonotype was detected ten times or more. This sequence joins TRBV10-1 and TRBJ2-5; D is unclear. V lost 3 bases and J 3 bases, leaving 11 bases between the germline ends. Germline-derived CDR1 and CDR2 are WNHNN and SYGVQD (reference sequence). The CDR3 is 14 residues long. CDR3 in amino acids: CASSDRRREETQYF. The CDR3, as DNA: TGCGCCAGCAGTGACCGCAGGCGAGAAGAGACCCAGTACTTC.

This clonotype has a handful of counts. Written as DNA, the CDR3 is TGTGCCAGCAGCTTAGTAGTTAACAATGAGCAGTTCTTC. Its protein product is CASSLVVNNEQFF. The chain couples TRBV7-6 to TRBJ2-1; unclear D gene. The CDR3 is 13 residues long. Trimming left V 1 base short and J 5 bases short, with 6 bases between. The germline CDR1 and CDR2 sequences are SGHVS and FNYEAQ.

The CDR3 nucleotides read TGTGCCAGCAGCTTCTACGATGACGGGTCCCAGTACTTC. Translation: CASSFYDDGSQYF. V and J are TRBV11-2 and TRBJ2-5; D uncertain. Trimming shortened V by 3 bases and J by 9 bases, and 14 bases separated the two germline ends. CDR1 is SGHAT, CDR2 FQNNGV, per germline. The CDR3 has 13 residues.

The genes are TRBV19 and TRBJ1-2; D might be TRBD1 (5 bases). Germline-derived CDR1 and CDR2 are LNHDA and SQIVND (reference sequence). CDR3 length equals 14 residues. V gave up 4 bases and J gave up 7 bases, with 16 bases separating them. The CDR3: CASSRDRLKAGYTF. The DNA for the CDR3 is TGTGCCAGTAGTAGGGACCGATTGAAGGCTGGCTACACCTTC.

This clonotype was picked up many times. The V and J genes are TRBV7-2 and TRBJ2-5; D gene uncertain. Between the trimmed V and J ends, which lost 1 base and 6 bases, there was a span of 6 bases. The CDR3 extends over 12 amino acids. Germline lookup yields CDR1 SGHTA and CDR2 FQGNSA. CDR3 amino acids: CASSLGLKTQYF. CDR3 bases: TGTGCCAGCAGCTTAGGTCTTAAGACCCAGTACTTC.

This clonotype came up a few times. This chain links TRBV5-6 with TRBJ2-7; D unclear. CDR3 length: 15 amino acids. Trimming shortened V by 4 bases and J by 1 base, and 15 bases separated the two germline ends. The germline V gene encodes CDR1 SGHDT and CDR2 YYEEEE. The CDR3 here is CASSPPVGPSYEQYF. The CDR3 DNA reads TGTGCCAGCAGCCCCCCGGTCGGGCCTTCCTACGAGCAGTACTTC.